This entry lists 9 T cell receptor beta chains sequenced from one sample in a study of shared clonotypes between healthy human individuals. Clones were sequenced by immunoSEQ multiplex PCR, and TCRdb holds only the in-frame ones, with some missing. The sample carries around 200,000 clones, 66% recorded once. Sequenced sample: memory CD4+ T cells sorted from blood. Subset noted: CD45RA-negative fraction. The receptors were sampled from a man younger than 45 in good health.

The chain uses TRBV5-4 and TRBJ1-2; 7 bases agree with TRBD1. In germline, CDR1 is SGHNT, CDR2 YYREEE (reference sequence). There are 15 residues in the CDR3. Losses at the gene ends were 4 bases for V and 2 bases for J; bases not matched to a gene: 8. CDR3 bases: TGTGCCAGCAGCCTTTCACAGGGGTTCAACTATGGCTACACCTTC. It encodes CASSLSQGFNYGYTF.

The rearrangement links TRBV5-4 to TRBJ1-1, with D possibly TRBD1 on 6 matching bases. Germline assignment: CDR1 SGHNT and CDR2 YYREEE (reference sequence). The V gene lost 4 bases and the J gene lost 2 bases, with 12 bases spanning the gap. This CDR3 region has 14 residues. CDR3 sequence reads: CASSRHRVNTEAFF. The DNA of the CDR3 is TGTGCCAGCAGCAGGCACAGGGTAAACACTGAAGCTTTCTTT.

The chain joins TRBV6-1 to TRBJ2-7; D uncertain. The V gene lost 5 bases and the J gene lost 1 base, with 6 bases spanning the gap. The V gene's germline CDR1 is MNHNS and CDR2 SASEGT. The length of the CDR3 is 12 residues. DNA for the CDR3: TGTGCCAGCAGTCGGACGTCCTACGAGCAGTACTTC. Translated, it gives CASSRTSYEQYF.

This clone was seen a single time. This chain joins TRBV19 and TRBJ2-2; D perhaps matches TRBD2 (5 bases). The CDR3 consists of 16 residues. Trimming pared 7 bases from V and 5 bases from J, leaving 20 bases between. CDR1 and CDR2 from the germline V gene are LNHDA and SQIVND (reference sequence). The CDR3: CASKELGRKLTGELFF. The CDR3 nucleotides read TGTGCCAGTAAAGAGTTGGGGAGAAAGTTGACCGGGGAGCTGTTTTTT.

The chain couples TRBV9 to TRBJ2-1, with TRBD2 identical over 10 bases. Germline CDR1 reads SGDLS; CDR2 reads YYNGEE. The trim removed 0 bases at V and 9 bases at J, leaving 6 bases unmatched. CDR3 length: 15 residues. The CDR3 sequence is CASSVATGLAAEQFF. As DNA, the CDR3 is TGTGCCAGCAGCGTAGCTACCGGACTAGCGGCTGAGCAGTTCTTC.

Only a few counts were recorded for this clone. This rearrangement joins TRBV10-3 to TRBJ2-7, with a possible D match to TRBD2 (7 bases). The CDR3 is 12 amino acids. Deletions cut 11 bases from V and 3 bases from J, with 14 bases between. Looked up from germline, CDR1 is ENHRY and CDR2 is SYGVKD. The CDR3 here is CAVSGEGYEQYF. The CDR3 DNA reads TGTGCCGTGTCAGGGGAGGGCTACGAGCAGTACTTC.

This clone was detected many times. Within the sample, other DNA sequences also encode this same CDR3. The chain carries TRBV7-9 and TRBJ2-5, with 7 bases lining up with TRBD1. Germline CDR1 reads SEHNR; CDR2 reads FQNEAQ (reference sequence). With 4 bases clipped from V and 5 bases from J, the junction kept 4 bases outside the gene matches. The CDR3 covers 13 residues. CDR3 sequence: CASSSRGPETQYF. CDR3 bases: TGTGCCAGCAGCTCAAGGGGGCCTGAGACCCAGTACTTC.

Concerning this clone itself: Germline and junction disagree at one end, which may indicate a read error. The chain couples TRBV4-3 to TRBJ2-1; D ambiguous. The CDR3 contains 16 residues. Germline V gene sequence: CDR1 LGHNA, CDR2 YSLEER. Written as DNA, the CDR3 is TGCGCCAGCAGCCAAGAGGTCTTGAGCTCCTACAATGGGCAGTTCTTC. It encodes CASSQEVLSSYNGQFF.

This clone came up once. CDR3 bases: TGTGCCAGCAGTGAAGTCGGCACCGGGGAGCTGTTTTTT. Protein sequence: CASSEVGTGELFF. This chain connects TRBV6-1 to TRBJ2-2; D is unresolved. Germline CDR1 reads MNHNS; CDR2 reads SASEGT. The CDR3 has 13 amino acids. V dropped 1 base and J dropped 4 bases, with 4 bases sitting between them.